What follows are 28 T cell receptor beta chains derived from one specimen sequenced in a study of cytomegalovirus exposure and HLA in healthy donors. Primers: 60 Vbeta forward and 13 Jbeta reverse. Data came from immunoSEQ multiplex PCR; TCRdb stores just in-frame clones and leaves some out. Among 140,000 to 150,000 clones listed, 76% were seen once. Specimen: PBMCs. The source is a woman aged 40 to 50 in good health and CMV-seronegative.

The chain is built from TRBV2 and TRBJ1-6; D call uncertain. This CDR3 comprises 14 residues. With 7 bases removed from V and 9 bases from J, the gap between germline ends came to 16 bases. Germline CDR1 SNHLY, CDR2 FYNNEI. CDR3 residues: CASTPVGGSSPLHF. The DNA of the CDR3 is TGTGCCAGCACCCCCGTCGGAGGGAGTTCACCCCTCCACTTT.

The gene calls are TRBV13 and TRBJ1-1; D uncertain. Per the germline V gene, CDR1 is PRHDT and CDR2 is FYEKMQ (reference sequence). Trimming left V 5 bases short and J 5 bases short, with 15 bases between. CDR3 length: 14 residues. The CDR3 loop reads CASSSLSVGTEAFF. The CDR3 coding sequence is TGTGCCAGCAGCAGCCTCTCGGTCGGTACTGAAGCTTTCTTT.

This clone was seen a single time. The chain employs TRBV13 and TRBJ1-3; D is unresolved. The CDR3 length is 15 residues. Looked up from germline, CDR1 is PRHDT and CDR2 is FYEKMQ (reference sequence). The ends were cut back, 5 bases at V and 8 bases at J, with 19 bases in the middle. The CDR3 spells CASSPRKFGGDTIYF. The CDR3 DNA follows: TGTGCCAGCAGCCCACGAAAATTCGGCGGGGACACCATATATTTT.

This sequence joins TRBV5-1 and TRBJ2-1, with TRBD1 matching 12 bases. The J segment lost 1 base and the V segment lost 5 bases, leaving 7 bases of the junction unmatched. The germline CDR1 and CDR2 sequences are SGHRS and YFSETQ. CDR3 size: 17 residues. The CDR3 spells CASRGTGGTKSYNEQFF. CDR3 sequence (DNA): TGCGCCAGCAGGGGGACAGGGGGCACTAAGTCCTACAATGAGCAGTTCTTC.

This rearrangement joins TRBV6-1 to TRBJ2-3, with 11 bases lining up with TRBD2. The CDR3 covers 15 residues. V was pared by 5 bases and J by 5 bases, with 6 bases of the junction left unmatched. Germline V gene lookup returns CDR1 MNHNS and CDR2 SASEGT. This chain's CDR3 is CASSLTSGEVDTQYF. CDR3 bases: TGTGCCAGCAGTCTGACTAGCGGGGAGGTAGATACGCAGTATTTT.

The chain couples TRBV7-7 to TRBJ2-2, with TRBD2 matching over 8 bases. This CDR3 contains 15 residues. V gave up 5 bases and J gave up 4 bases; unmatched junction bases: 6. The germline gives CDR1 SSHAT, CDR2 FNYEAQ (reference sequence). DNA of the CDR3: TGTGCCAGCAGCCCCTTAGCGGGGTCCACCGGGGAGCTGTTTTTT. Protein product: CASSPLAGSTGELFF.

This clone was detected a few times. The CDR3, as DNA: TGTGCCAGTAGTATAGTACAGTACAATGAGCAGTTCTTC. Amino acid sequence: CASSIVQYNEQFF. The V and J genes are TRBV19 and TRBJ2-1, with D unclear. The ends were cut back, 1 base at V and 4 bases at J, with 5 bases in the middle. CDR3 length equals 13 residues. Germline loops: CDR1 LNHDA, CDR2 SQIVND (reference sequence).

This clone was picked up a small number of times. Other DNA sequences in the same sample also yield this CDR3. This chain uses TRBV5-4 with TRBJ1-2; 10 bases align to TRBD1. With 1 base clipped from V and 3 bases from J, the junction kept 6 bases outside the gene matches. The CDR3 runs 16 residues. Per germline, CDR1 SGHNT and CDR2 YYREEE (reference sequence). This chain's CDR3 is CASSLYPGQGHYGYTF. For the CDR3, the DNA is TGTGCCAGCAGCTTGTACCCGGGACAGGGGCACTATGGCTACACCTTC.

This chain uses TRBV27 with TRBJ1-2; D ambiguous. The CDR3 has 13 amino acids. Germline V gene sequence: CDR1 MNHEY, CDR2 SMNVEV (reference sequence). Trimming took 3 bases from V and 5 from J, leaving 10 bases between them. CDR3 sequence reads: CASSLQQQYGYTF. The CDR3 bases are TGTGCCAGCAGTTTGCAACAGCAATATGGCTACACCTTC.

This chain connects TRBV18 to TRBJ2-7, with TRBD1 matching 9 bases. Losses at the gene ends were 1 base for V and 12 bases for J; bases not matched to a gene: 4. Germline CDR1 KGHSH, CDR2 LQKENI. This CDR3 is 12 amino acids long. Written as DNA, the CDR3 is TGTGCCAGCTCACCACGGGACAGGGAACCGTACTTC. This gives the protein CASSPRDREPYF.

The chain has TRBV7-9 and TRBJ2-1, with TRBD1 matching 8 bases. V lost 5 bases to trimming and J lost 4 bases; unmatched junction nucleotides: 7. This CDR3 region has 15 residues. The V gene's germline CDR1 is SEHNR and CDR2 FQNEAQ (reference sequence). Here the CDR3 reads CASSPNRGNYNEQFF. DNA for the CDR3: TGTGCCAGCAGCCCAAACAGGGGGAATTACAATGAGCAGTTCTTC.

The chain links TRBV6-5 to TRBJ2-7; the match to TRBD1 covers 9 bases. The CDR3 spans 16 residues. In germline, CDR1 is MNHEY, CDR2 SVGAGI. Losses at the gene ends were 0 bases for V and 4 bases for J; bases not matched to a gene: 7. The CDR3 DNA sequence: TGTGCCAGCAGTTACTCAAAGACAGGGGGAATGTACGAGCAGTACTTC. Amino acid sequence: CASSYSKTGGMYEQYF.

This sequence joins TRBV11-1 and TRBJ1-2; D remains unclear. Germline loops: CDR1 SGHAT, CDR2 FQDESV (reference sequence). This CDR3 is 13 amino acids long. V was trimmed by 2 bases and J by 2 bases, leaving 6 bases between them. CDR3 sequence (DNA): TGTGCCAGCAGCTTAAGCATAAACTATGGCTACACCTTC. Protein product: CASSLSINYGYTF.

The J gene is TRBJ1-2, the V gene TRBV19; 7 nucleotides align to TRBD1. Unmatched junction bases numbered 7, after V lost 6 bases and J lost 6 bases. CDR3 size: 13 residues. CDR1 and CDR2 from the germline V gene are LNHDA and SQIVND (reference sequence). The DNA for the CDR3 is TGTGCCAGTAGAAACAACAGGGGACATGGCTACACCTTC. Its protein is CASRNNRGHGYTF.

The chain carries TRBV5-1 and TRBJ2-7; 8 positions agree with TRBD1. The CDR3 loop spans 15 amino acids. The germline V gene has CDR1 SGHRS and CDR2 YFSETQ. The junction had 10 bases not matched to a gene; V was cut back by 5 bases and J by 3 bases. The CDR3 protein is CASRGGGTGGYEQYF. CDR3 coding DNA: TGCGCCAGCAGAGGTGGGGGTACAGGGGGCTACGAGCAGTACTTC.

In this sample, this clone turned up once. This rearrangement joins TRBV6-4 to TRBJ2-1; the match to TRBD1 covers 8 bases. CDR3 length: 14 amino acids. The germline gives CDR1 MRHNA, CDR2 SNTAGT. V lost 3 bases, J lost 4 bases, and 2 bases stayed unmatched. The CDR3 protein is CASSEGTGYNEQFF. The CDR3 DNA sequence: TGTGCCAGCAGTGAAGGGACAGGATACAATGAGCAGTTCTTC.

The chain couples TRBV6-6 to TRBJ1-2; 9 nucleotides agree with TRBD1. The germline V gene has CDR1 MNHNY and CDR2 SVGAGI (reference sequence). Trimming took 6 bases from V and 7 from J; bases not matched to a gene: 3. This CDR3 contains 12 residues. The CDR3 loop reads CASRRDRAGYTF. CDR3 in DNA: TGTGCCAGCAGACGGGACAGGGCTGGCTACACCTTC.

The chain has TRBV28 and TRBJ2-3, with 7 bases identical to TRBD2. The germline V gene has CDR1 MDHEN and CDR2 SYDVKM. Trimming took 7 bases from V and 0 from J; bases not matched to a gene: 7. The CDR3 is 15 amino acids. The CDR3 sequence: CASTYVGGSTDTQYF. The DNA for the CDR3 is TGTGCCAGCACCTACGTGGGAGGGAGCACAGATACGCAGTATTTT.

A few counts support this clone. V gene TRBV5-6 combines with J gene TRBJ2-7; TRBD1 agrees at 9 bases. The V gene's germline CDR1 is SGHDT and CDR2 YYEEEE. The J segment lost 7 bases and the V segment lost 5 bases, leaving 4 bases of the junction unmatched. This CDR3 has 12 amino acids. The CDR3 DNA follows: TGTGCCAGCAGTTATGGGACAGGGGAGCAGTACTTC. This translates into CASSYGTGEQYF.

This clone was observed a few times. Relative to the germline gene, one junction end is altered; a read error may explain this. This rearrangement joins TRBV5-1 to TRBJ2-4; possible D gene TRBD1, 6 bases. The CDR3 extends over 14 amino acids. From germline, CDR1 is SGHRS and CDR2 YFSETQ. The CDR3 loop reads CASSLNIGKNTGTF. CDR3 sequence (DNA): TGCGCCAGCAGCTTGAATATAGGGAAAAATACAGGGACCTTC.

The chain uses TRBV11-2 and TRBJ1-1, with D unclear. The CDR3 consists of 18 residues. V gave up 1 base and J gave up 4 bases, with 22 bases separating them. CDR1 is SGHAT and CDR2 is FQNNGV in the germline V gene. The CDR3, as DNA: TGTGCCAGCAGCTTAGCCCTGGACTCAGGTCGGGGTCGCACTGAAGCTTTCTTT. This translates into CASSLALDSGRGRTEAFF.

The chain has TRBV6-5 and TRBJ2-7; 7 bases match TRBD2. CDR3 size: 16 residues. Per germline, CDR1 MNHEY and CDR2 SVGAGI. J lost 6 bases, V lost 0 bases, and 11 bases had no gene match. The CDR3 DNA is TGTGCCAGCAGTTACTCGGGGGGAGGGGCCTACGGCGAGCAGTACTTC. Its protein product is CASSYSGGGAYGEQYF.

This clone was counted only a few times. The V and J genes are TRBV6-1 and TRBJ2-3; 7 nucleotides line up with TRBD1. V lost 3 bases to trimming and J lost 5 bases; unmatched junction nucleotides: 8. Germline V gene data show CDR1 as MNHNS and CDR2 as SASEGT. The CDR3 length is 15 residues. The CDR3 coding sequence is TGTGCCAGCAGTGAGGGTAGGGGGCGCGGAGATACGCAGTATTTT. Encoded protein: CASSEGRGRGDTQYF.

This chain links TRBV2 with TRBJ1-2; possible D gene TRBD1, 6 bases. Germline V gene sequence: CDR1 SNHLY, CDR2 FYNNEI. V lost 6 bases and J lost 2, with 13 bases in between. The CDR3 has 14 residues. As DNA, the CDR3 is TGTGCCAGCAGCGCACAGGGAGTCAACTATGGCTACACCTTC. This sequence encodes CASSAQGVNYGYTF.

The chain has TRBV10-2 and TRBJ2-7; 7 bases line up with TRBD1. J gave up 3 bases and V 7 bases, and 3 bases lay outside the gene matches. The CDR3 totals 12 residues. Germline CDR1 is WSHSY and CDR2 is SAAADI. CDR3 sequence (DNA): TGCGCCAGCAAGAGGGGGCTCTACGAGCAGTACTTC. Translated, it gives CASKRGLYEQYF.

The chain employs TRBV30 and TRBJ1-4; weak D call: TRBD1 (5 bases). Trimming took off 5 bases at V and 3 bases at J, with 10 bases between the two ends. The CDR3 extends over 13 amino acids. Germline assignment: CDR1 GTSNPN and CDR2 SVGIG (reference sequence). The CDR3 nucleotides read TGTGCCTGGGATGCGGGGGCTAATGAAAAACTGTTTTTT. Its protein product is CAWDAGANEKLFF.

The rearrangement joins TRBV27 to TRBJ1-2, with 7 bases lining up with TRBD1. The CDR3 loop spans 15 amino acids. The germline CDR1 and CDR2 sequences are MNHEY and SMNVEV (reference sequence). With 6 bases clipped from V and 4 bases from J, the junction kept 11 bases outside the gene matches. The CDR3 DNA sequence: TGTGCCAGCAGAGTAAAGGGGGCGCGAGCCTATGGCTACACCTTC. Encoded protein: CASRVKGARAYGYTF.

The chain links TRBV10-2 to TRBJ2-7; 7 nucleotides agree with TRBD1. CDR3 length: 16 amino acids. The junction had 11 bases not matched to a gene; V was cut back by 3 bases and J by 3 bases. The germline gives CDR1 WSHSY, CDR2 SAAADI. DNA for the CDR3: TGCGCCAGCAGTGATGCATCAGGGGGACCGATCTACGAGCAGTACTTC. Its protein is CASSDASGGPIYEQYF.